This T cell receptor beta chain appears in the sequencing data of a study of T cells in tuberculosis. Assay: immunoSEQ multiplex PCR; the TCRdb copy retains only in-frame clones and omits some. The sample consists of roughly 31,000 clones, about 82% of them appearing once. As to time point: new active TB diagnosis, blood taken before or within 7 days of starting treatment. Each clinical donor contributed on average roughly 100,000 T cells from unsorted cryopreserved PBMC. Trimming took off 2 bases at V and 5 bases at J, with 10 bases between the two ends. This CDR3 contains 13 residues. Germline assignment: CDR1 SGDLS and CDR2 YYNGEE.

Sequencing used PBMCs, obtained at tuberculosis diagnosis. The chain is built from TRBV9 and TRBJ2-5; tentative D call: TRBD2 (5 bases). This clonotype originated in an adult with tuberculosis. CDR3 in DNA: TGTGCCAGCAGCGTTGAGGGTGGGGAGACCCAGTACTTC. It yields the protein CASSVEGGETQYF.